This T cell receptor beta chain derives from a study of shared clonotypes between healthy human individuals. Study-wide points: Only blood was sampled; tissue repertoires likely differ.

CD45RO negativity and positive selection for CCR7 defined naive CD8 cells, a population that excluded terminally differentiated effector memory CD45RA+ cells. On this clone itself: Its antigen remains unknown.

Losses at the gene ends were 2 bases for V and 4 bases for J; bases not matched to a gene: 7. This CDR3 has 15 amino acids. Germline loops: CDR1 MNHEY, CDR2 SVGAGI. Sorted-subset replicate PCRs used approximately 180 ng of genomic DNA. This amount corresponded to about 30,000 T cell genomes. The table came from immunoSEQ multiplex PCR; TCRdb's copy has only in-frame clones and leaves some out. Of some 2.1 million clones detected, just under 95% appear once; the ten largest clones hold approximately 1.7%. The gene calls are TRBV6-5 and TRBJ1-1; 7 nucleotides align to TRBD1. This clonotype originated in a man between 18 and 35 years old in good health. Some clones in this sample may be carry-over from other donors' samples. Sequenced material: naive CD8+ T cells from PBMCs. The CDR3 region is CASSYDQGGSTEAFF. The DNA for the CDR3 is TGTGCCAGCAGTTACGATCAGGGGGGTAGCACTGAAGCTTTCTTT.